Shown below are 18 T cell receptor beta chains from a single sample sequenced in a study of blood T cell repertoires in COVID-19. The data were produced by immunoSEQ multiplex PCR, yet TCRdb's version contains in-frame clones alone and is incomplete. The sample lists 150,000 or so clones; about 82% were seen once. Sequencing was performed on peripheral blood. Receptors originate from a man between 45 and 60 years old with active or convalescent COVID-19.

The V gene is TRBV3-1 (or the pseudogene TRBV3-2), the J gene TRBJ2-7; D ambiguous. Per the germline V gene, CDR1 is LGHDT and CDR2 is YNNKEL (reference sequence). Trimming stripped 4 bases from V and 3 bases from J, with 10 bases between. This CDR3 region has 13 residues. The CDR3 region has the DNA TGTGCCAGCAGCCCTTCCATCAGCTACGAGCAGTACTTC. This gives the protein CASSPSISYEQYF.

The chain joins TRBV5-1 to TRBJ2-5, with D possibly being TRBD2 (6 bases). The CDR3 has 14 residues. Germline CDR1 reads SGHRS; CDR2 reads YFSETQ. With 1 base removed from V and 5 bases from J, the gap between germline ends came to 12 bases. The CDR3 DNA is TGCGCCAGCAGCTTGACTGGGAGCGGGGAGACCCAGTACTTC. It codes for CASSLTGSGETQYF.

V is TRBV7-9 and J is TRBJ1-5; 10 bases match TRBD1. Trimming at V came to 5 bases and at J to 6 bases, leaving 7 bases not matched to a gene. Germline lookup yields CDR1 SEHNR and CDR2 FQNEAQ (reference sequence). CDR3 length: 15 residues. The CDR3: CASSPGTGVAQPQHF. CDR3 DNA sequence: TGTGCCAGCAGCCCCGGGACAGGGGTCGCTCAGCCCCAGCATTTT.

The chain carries TRBV5-1 and TRBJ2-7; D may be TRBD2 (6 bases). The CDR3 sequence is 15 residues long. The V end was cut by 4 bases, the J end by 0 bases, with 14 bases between. Germline loops: CDR1 SGHRS, CDR2 YFSETQ. CDR3 region: CASSVFAGSSYEQYF. CDR3 bases: TGCGCCAGCAGCGTCTTTGCGGGGAGCTCCTACGAGCAGTACTTC.

This chain links TRBV4-1 with TRBJ2-3, with TRBD2 identical over 7 bases. CDR1 and CDR2 (germline): MGHRA, YSYEKL. V lost 2 bases and J lost 6; bases outside the gene matches: 5. The CDR3 contains 14 residues. In DNA, the CDR3 is TGCGCCAGCAGCCAAACTTCTAGCGGCGATACGCAGTATTTT. This gives the protein CASSQTSSGDTQYF.

This chain's CDR3 is CASSPHPGGNSPLHF. The CDR3 coding sequence is TGTGCCAGCAGTCCCCACCCGGGGGGTAATTCACCCCTCCACTTT. The chain uses TRBV28 and TRBJ1-6, with D tentatively TRBD1 (5 bases). Trimming stripped 5 bases from V and 6 bases from J, with 14 bases between. In germline, CDR1 is MDHEN, CDR2 SYDVKM. CDR3 length: 15 amino acids.

The chain has TRBV27 and TRBJ2-4; D gene unclear. The CDR3 covers 16 residues. Per the germline V gene, CDR1 is MNHEY and CDR2 is SMNVEV (reference sequence). Deletions cut 5 bases from V and 0 bases from J, with 14 bases between. CDR3 protein: CASSRQEPLAKNIQYF. The CDR3 DNA is TGTGCCAGCAGTCGGCAGGAACCCCTAGCCAAAAACATTCAGTACTTC.

The genes are TRBV18 and TRBJ2-6; unclear D gene. V dropped 1 base and J dropped 0 bases, with 16 bases sitting between them. Looked up from germline, CDR1 is KGHSH and CDR2 is LQKENI. This CDR3 has 19 residues. Here the CDR3 reads CASSPRQLVERSGANVLTF. Written as DNA, the CDR3 is TGTGCCAGCTCACCACGGCAACTTGTCGAGCGCTCTGGGGCCAACGTCCTGACTTTC.

This chain uses TRBV4-2 with TRBJ1-4; D not resolved. CDR1 is LGHNA, CDR2 YNFKEQ, per germline. The CDR3 runs to 15 residues. V was pared by 3 bases and J by 4 bases, with 12 bases between. The CDR3 coding sequence is TGTGCCAGCAGCCAGATGGGCCTTGTTAATGAAAAACTGTTTTTT. Translated, it gives CASSQMGLVNEKLFF.

The V and J genes are TRBV15 and TRBJ1-4, with D maybe TRBD1 (6 bases). Germline V gene data show CDR1 as LNHNV and CDR2 as YYDKDF (reference sequence). CDR3 length: 18 amino acids. Trimming shortened V by 1 base and J by 4 bases, and 19 bases separated the two germline ends. The CDR3 DNA reads as TGTGCCACCAGCAGAGCCGGCTTCAGGACAGCGAGTAATGAAAAACTGTTTTTT. Its translation: CATSRAGFRTASNEKLFF.

The rearrangement links TRBV27 to TRBJ1-6, with D perhaps matching TRBD1 (6 bases). In germline, CDR1 is MNHEY, CDR2 SMNVEV (reference sequence). This CDR3 spans 16 amino acids. Trimming took 4 bases from V and 3 from J, leaving 13 bases between them. The CDR3 DNA reads as TGTGCCAGCAGTTCGAACAGGGTGAGCTATAATTCACCCCTCCACTTT. It translates to CASSSNRVSYNSPLHF.

The chain uses TRBV27 and TRBJ2-7; a possible D gene is TRBD2 (5 bases). Trimming left V 3 bases short and J 6 bases short, with 15 bases between. The length of the CDR3 is 14 residues. Germline-derived CDR1 and CDR2 are MNHEY and SMNVEV (reference sequence). The CDR3 DNA follows: TGTGCCAGCAGTTTTACGGGATTTATCGGCGAGCAGTACTTC. Translation gives CASSFTGFIGEQYF.

This rearrangement joins TRBV6-1 to TRBJ2-3; possibly TRBD2 for D (5 bases). CDR1 is MNHNS and CDR2 is SASEGT in the germline V gene. Trimming stripped 3 bases from V and 5 bases from J, with 12 bases between. The CDR3 is made up of 14 amino acids. The CDR3 protein is CASSDGEYGDTQYF. CDR3 nucleotides: TGTGCCAGCAGTGATGGGGAGTATGGAGATACGCAGTATTTT.

The V call is TRBV4-1, the J call TRBJ2-1, with TRBD2 identical over 9 bases. The CDR3 is 17 amino acids. The ends lost 0 bases at V and 4 bases at J; junction bases unmatched: 7. Germline V gene lookup returns CDR1 MGHRA and CDR2 YSYEKL. The CDR3, as DNA: TGCGCCAGCAGCCAAGACCCAGCGGGGGGACGGTACAATGAGCAGTTCTTC. It codes for CASSQDPAGGRYNEQFF.

The CDR3 coding sequence is TGTGCCACCAGTGATGGGACTATGCAGACCCAGTACTTC. Its translation is CATSDGTMQTQYF. The chain is built from TRBV24-1 and TRBJ2-5; 7 nucleotides agree with TRBD2. Looked up from germline, CDR1 is KGHDR and CDR2 is SFDVKD. V was pared by 3 bases and J by 6 bases, with 3 bases of the junction left unmatched. The CDR3 is made up of 13 amino acids.

The J gene is TRBJ1-1, the V gene TRBV6-5, with D maybe TRBD1 (6 bases). From germline, CDR1 is MNHEY and CDR2 SVGAGI. Trimming left V 5 bases short and J 7 bases short, with 14 bases between. The CDR3 contains 13 residues. CDR3 sequence reads: CASSSRQVIEAFF. CDR3 nucleotide sequence: TGTGCCAGCAGTAGCCGACAGGTAATTGAAGCTTTCTTT.

The rearrangement uses TRBV2 and TRBJ1-6, with 8 bases aligning to TRBD1. The germline V gene has CDR1 SNHLY and CDR2 FYNNEI. The V and J ends lost 5 bases and 7 bases, in that order; junction bases with no gene match: 4. CDR3 length: 14 residues. The CDR3: CASSSDRGNSPLHF. CDR3 bases: TGTGCCAGCAGTTCAGACAGGGGAAATTCACCCCTCCACTTT.

V and J are TRBV7-9 and TRBJ1-2, with no clear D. V was shortened by 5 bases and J by 4 bases, with 8 bases between the two germline ends. The CDR3 is 12 amino acids. Germline CDR1 SEHNR, CDR2 FQNEAQ (reference sequence). CDR3 nucleotide sequence: TGTGCCAGCAGCACCACCGGCTATGGCTACACCTTC. This gives the protein CASSTTGYGYTF.